The T cell receptor (beta chain) under discussion was sequenced for a study of T cell changes during pregnancy in multiple sclerosis. The CDR3 has 15 amino acids. V shed 3 bases and J 2 bases; nucleotides not matched to a gene: 5. The germline CDR1 and CDR2 sequences are KGHSH and LQKENI. Generated by immunoSEQ multiplex PCR, the TCRdb table keeps only in-frame clones and is missing some. Counted here are around 45,000 clones, about 91% occurring once; the ten biggest clones make up just under 0.5%. The TCR comes from a female donor in good health, enrolled as a control in a pregnancy study. The material sequenced was CD4+ T cells from peripheral blood mononuclear cells, taken in the second trimester of pregnancy. V usage is TRBV18 and J usage is TRBJ1-2; 8 bases are a match to TRBD1. The CDR3: CASSPGQVSNYGYTF. DNA of the CDR3: TGTGCCAGCTCACCGGGACAGGTCTCCAACTATGGCTACACCTTC.